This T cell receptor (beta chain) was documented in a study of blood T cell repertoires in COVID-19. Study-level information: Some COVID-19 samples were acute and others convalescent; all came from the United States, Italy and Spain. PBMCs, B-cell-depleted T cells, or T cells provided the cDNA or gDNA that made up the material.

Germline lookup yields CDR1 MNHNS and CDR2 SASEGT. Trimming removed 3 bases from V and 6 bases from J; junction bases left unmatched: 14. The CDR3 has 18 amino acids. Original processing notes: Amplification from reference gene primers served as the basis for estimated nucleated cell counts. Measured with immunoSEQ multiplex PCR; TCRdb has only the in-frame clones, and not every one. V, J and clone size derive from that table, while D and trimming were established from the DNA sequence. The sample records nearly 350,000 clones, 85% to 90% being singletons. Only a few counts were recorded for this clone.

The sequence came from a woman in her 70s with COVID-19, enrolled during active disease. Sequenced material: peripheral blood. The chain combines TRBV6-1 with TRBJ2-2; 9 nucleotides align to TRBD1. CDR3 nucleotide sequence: TGTGCCAGCAGTGACACTACCCCGGGACAGGGTAGGGCCGGGGAGCTGTTTTTT. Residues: CASSDTTPGQGRAGELFF.